The next 22 T cell receptor beta chains were all read from a single sample in a study of cytomegalovirus exposure and HLA in healthy donors. Primers: 60 Vbeta forward and 13 Jbeta reverse. Repertoires were generated with immunoSEQ multiplex PCR, while TCRdb's copy carries only in-frame clones and drops some. Among 140,000 to 150,000 clones, around 90% were seen once, and the ten largest hold around 0.5%. Material for sequencing was PBMCs. These receptors originate from a woman in her 40s in good health and CMV-seronegative.

The chain uses TRBV6-6 and TRBJ2-7; a weak D match, TRBD1 (6 bases). Germline CDR1 is MNHNY and CDR2 is SVGAGI (reference sequence). The CDR3 is made up of 16 amino acids. The V end was cut by 0 bases, the J end by 0 bases, with 12 bases between. CDR3 region: CASSYSGGWTSYEQYF. CDR3 coding DNA: TGTGCCAGCAGTTACTCAGGGGGATGGACCTCCTACGAGCAGTACTTC.

The chain is built from TRBV6-1 and TRBJ1-1; D not resolved. CDR1 and CDR2 from the germline V gene are MNHNS and SASEGT. The CDR3 has 13 amino acids. The germline V and J ends were trimmed by 7 bases and 0 bases, with 9 bases remaining between them. CDR3 loop: CASTAGLNTEAFF. The CDR3 nucleotides are TGTGCCAGCACAGCGGGGTTGAACACTGAAGCTTTCTTT.

The V gene is TRBV28, the J gene TRBJ1-2; TRBD1 aligns across 11 bases. The CDR3 is 12 amino acids. In germline, CDR1 is MDHEN, CDR2 SYDVKM. The junction had 3 bases not matched to a gene; V was cut back by 11 bases and J by 4 bases. Here the CDR3 reads CAGGTGGYGYTF. The CDR3 DNA is TGTGCCGGGGGGACAGGGGGCTATGGCTACACCTTC.

This clone was detected a few times. This rearrangement joins TRBV27 to TRBJ2-5, with 7 bases matching TRBD1. J gave up 2 bases and V 0 bases, and 9 bases lay outside the gene matches. The length of the CDR3 is 17 residues. CDR1 and CDR2 from the germline V gene are MNHEY and SMNVEV (reference sequence). In nucleotides, the CDR3 is TGTGCCAGCAGTTTATCGTCCTTCGGGACAGCGCAAGAGACCCAGTACTTC. It codes for CASSLSSFGTAQETQYF.

This chain links TRBV5-4 with TRBJ2-5; 12 nucleotides match TRBD1. The last part of the DNA fits TRBJ2-7 better; the J call may be wrong. The CDR3 contains 15 residues. Germline V gene sequence: CDR1 SGHNT, CDR2 YYREEE (reference sequence). The CDR3 is CASSPGTGGAYEQYF. The CDR3 region has the DNA TGTGCCAGCAGCCCCGGGACAGGGGGCGCGTACGAGCAGTACTTC.

This CDR3 is CASSLVGTGSNEQFF. In DNA, the CDR3 is TGTGCCAGCAGCTTAGTGGGGACAGGGAGCAATGAGCAGTTCTTC. This chain joins TRBV7-9 and TRBJ2-1; TRBD1 matches 9 bases. In germline, CDR1 is SEHNR, CDR2 FQNEAQ (reference sequence). The CDR3 loop spans 15 amino acids. Trimming removed 1 base from V and 6 bases from J; junction bases left unmatched: 4.

The V call is TRBV6-1, the J call TRBJ1-2; D unclear. CDR3 length: 12 residues. The germline V gene encodes CDR1 MNHNS and CDR2 SASEGT. The V gene lost 4 bases and the J gene lost 4 bases, with 7 bases spanning the gap. This CDR3 is CASSGTSYGYTF. The CDR3 DNA sequence: TGTGCCAGCAGTGGGACTAGCTATGGCTACACCTTC.

V usage is TRBV29-1 and J usage is TRBJ2-2; the match to TRBD2 covers 8 bases. Trimming took 5 bases from V and 3 from J; bases not matched to a gene: 5. This CDR3 has 14 amino acids. Germline V CDR1 and CDR2: SQVTM, ANQGSEA. The CDR3 coding sequence is TGCAGCGTTAGGACGGGGGGGGACACCGGGGAGCTGTTTTTT. As protein: CSVRTGGDTGELFF.

The chain couples TRBV19 to TRBJ2-5; perhaps TRBD2 as D (6 bases). Germline V gene sequence: CDR1 LNHDA, CDR2 SQIVND (reference sequence). V dropped 1 base and J dropped 3 bases, with 6 bases sitting between them. This CDR3 comprises 13 residues. In nucleotides, the CDR3 is TGTGCCAGTAGTATAGCGGGAGAAGAGACCCAGTACTTC. Translated, it gives CASSIAGEETQYF.

On this clone itself: A read error may account for a junction end that differs from germline. The V gene is TRBV7-9, the J gene TRBJ2-5, with TRBD1 matching 7 bases. The CDR3 covers 16 residues. In germline, CDR1 is SEHNR, CDR2 FQNEAQ (reference sequence). CDR3 DNA sequence: TGTTCCAGCAGCTTAACGTCCGGGACAGTTGGAGAGACCCAGTACTTC. This encodes CSSSLTSGTVGETQYF.

V is TRBV29-1 and J is TRBJ1-1, with D perhaps matching TRBD1 (5 bases). CDR1 and CDR2 (germline): SQVTM, ANQGSEA. This CDR3 spans 12 amino acids. CDR3 coding DNA: TGCAGGGGAGGGGCGGGCGGCACTGAAGCTTTCTTT. Its translation: CRGGAGGTEAFF.

The chain combines TRBV6-6 with TRBJ2-5; TRBD2 is a possible D gene (7 bases). Germline V gene lookup returns CDR1 MNHNY and CDR2 SVGAGI (reference sequence). CDR3 length: 14 residues. Deletions cut 7 bases from V and 5 bases from J, with 17 bases between. CDR3 sequence (DNA): TGTGCCAGCACCTACAATGGCGGGGGCGAGACCCAGTACTTC. This gives the protein CASTYNGGGETQYF.

The chain is built from TRBV7-3 and TRBJ2-7, with 8 nucleotides matching TRBD2. The CDR3 runs to 13 residues. V trimming: 6 bases; J trimming: 4 bases; junction bases outside the gene matches: 5. The germline V gene has CDR1 SGHTA and CDR2 FQGTGA. The CDR3 sequence is CASSPTSGYEQYF. CDR3 sequence (DNA): TGTGCCAGCAGTCCTACTAGCGGTTACGAGCAGTACTTC.

The chain links TRBV30 to TRBJ2-5; 11 bases align to TRBD2. CDR1 GTSNPN and CDR2 SVGIG come from the germline V gene (reference sequence). V was pared by 1 base and J by 5 bases, with 3 bases of the junction left unmatched. The CDR3 runs to 14 residues. In DNA form, the CDR3 reads TGTGCCTGGAGTGCTAGCGGGAGGATGGAGACCCAGTACTTC. This codes for CAWSASGRMETQYF.

The genes are TRBV6-4 and TRBJ2-5; 7 nucleotides line up with TRBD2. The assigned J gene may be wrong: the sequence end matches TRBJ2-7 better. CDR1 and CDR2 (germline): MRHNA, SNTAGT. This CDR3 spans 14 amino acids. CDR3 region: CASRDKGGNYEQYF. For the CDR3, the DNA is TGTGCCAGCAGAGACAAGGGAGGGAACTACGAGCAGTACTTC.

The chain is built from TRBV5-4 and TRBJ1-1; 9 positions agree with TRBD1. This CDR3 comprises 12 residues. The V and J ends lost 5 bases and 8 bases, in that order; junction bases with no gene match: 4. Germline CDR1 and CDR2: SGHNT and YYREEE (reference sequence). DNA for the CDR3: TGTGCCAGCAGTCCCGGGACAGGGGAAGCTTTCTTT. Amino acid sequence: CASSPGTGEAFF.

The chain is built from TRBV11-3 and TRBJ2-1, with D possibly being TRBD2 (6 bases). The CDR3 contains 17 residues. Germline-derived CDR1 and CDR2 are SGHNT and YENEEA. The V gene lost 1 base and the J gene lost 0 bases, with 13 bases spanning the gap. CDR3: CASSLGVADPSYNEQFF. The CDR3 DNA sequence: TGTGCCAGCAGCTTAGGGGTAGCGGACCCCTCCTACAATGAGCAGTTCTTC.

This chain connects TRBV9 to TRBJ2-2; 7 bases are shared with TRBD1. Germline CDR1 is SGDLS and CDR2 is YYNGEE. The length of the CDR3 is 18 residues. With V trimmed by 4 bases and J by 4 bases, 16 bases remained unmatched. CDR3 nucleotides: TGTGCCAGCAGCCCGACTGGTGACGGACAGGTGGTCACCGGGGAGCTGTTTTTT. It codes for CASSPTGDGQVVTGELFF.

The chain joins TRBV10-3 to TRBJ2-7; 9 positions match TRBD2. The CDR3 length is 13 residues. Trimming at V came to 2 bases and at J to 4 bases, leaving 0 bases not matched to a gene. Germline CDR1 and CDR2: ENHRY and SYGVKD. CDR3 in amino acids: CAISETSGYEQYF. In nucleotides, the CDR3 is TGTGCCATCAGTGAGACTAGCGGGTACGAGCAGTACTTC.

V gene TRBV7-6 combines with J gene TRBJ2-1; a possible D gene is TRBD2 (6 bases). Germline lookup yields CDR1 SGHVS and CDR2 FNYEAQ. The V end lost 1 base, the J end lost 7 bases, and 14 bases lay between the germline ends. The CDR3 is made up of 15 amino acids. CDR3 region: CASSLVGGVFNEQFF. As DNA, the CDR3 is TGTGCCAGCAGCTTAGTAGGCGGGGTCTTTAATGAGCAGTTCTTC.

The chain carries TRBV5-1 and TRBJ2-2; D gene uncertain. CDR1 SGHRS and CDR2 YFSETQ come from the germline V gene. The V gene lost 4 bases and the J gene lost 4 bases, with 17 bases spanning the gap. This CDR3 comprises 16 residues. In nucleotides, the CDR3 is TGCGCCAGCAGCCTACCGAGGAGTCCCGCCACCGGGGAGCTGTTTTTT. This translates into CASSLPRSPATGELFF.

This chain joins TRBV6-5 and TRBJ2-1, with 7 bases matching TRBD2. Germline CDR1 MNHEY, CDR2 SVGAGI. This CDR3 comprises 16 residues. With V trimmed by 0 bases and J by 5 bases, 7 bases remained unmatched. The CDR3 loop is CASSYSGGTLHNEQFF. DNA of the CDR3: TGTGCCAGCAGTTACTCGGGGGGGACCCTACACAATGAGCAGTTCTTC.